This TCR beta chain derives from a study of cytomegalovirus exposure and HLA in healthy donors. PCR involved 60 Vbeta and 13 Jbeta primers. Using immunoSEQ multiplex PCR, the repertoire was profiled, and TCRdb retains in-frame clones only, with some absent. The sample includes more than 150,000 clones, around 83% seen only once; the top ten take roughly 0.8%. This clone was observed once. The trim removed 3 bases at V and 2 bases at J, leaving 6 bases unmatched. The CDR3 is 16 residues long. The germline V gene has CDR1 MDHEN and CDR2 SYDVKM. This TCR was recovered from a woman between 18 and 29 years old in good health and CMV-seronegative. The chain combines TRBV28 with TRBJ2-3; 9 bases align to TRBD1. The sample was PBMCs. The CDR3 loop reads CASSFPGTGSTDTQYF. The CDR3 DNA is TGTGCCAGCAGTTTTCCCGGGACAGGGTCCACAGATACGCAGTATTTT. Together with reference TRBV28 and TRBJ2-3, the CDR3 gives the full variable domain: DVKVTQSSRYLVKRTGEKVFLECVQDMDHENMFWYRQDPGLGLRLIYFSYDVKMKEKGDIPEGYSVSREKKERFSLILESASTNQTSMYLCASSFPGTGSTDTQYFGPGTRLTVL.